This entry lists 2 T cell receptor beta chains sequenced from one sample in a study of siplizumab effects on memory and regulatory T cells. Repertoires were generated with immunoSEQ multiplex PCR, while TCRdb's copy carries only in-frame clones and drops some. Of approximately 58,000 clones in the sample, 85% to 95% are singletons; the top ten hold about two fifths. Sequencing was done on a sample of CD8+ T cells sorted from blood. These receptors came from a human donor in good health.

J is TRBJ2-1 and V is TRBV19; TRBD2 aligns across 9 bases. V gave up 5 bases and J gave up 0 bases; unmatched junction bases: 5. This CDR3 spans 16 amino acids. The V gene's germline CDR1 is LNHDA and CDR2 SQIVND (reference sequence). CDR3 bases: TGTGCCAGTAGTTCTATTAGCGGGAGCTCCTACAATGAGCAGTTCTTC. It translates to CASSSISGSSYNEQFF.

J is TRBJ2-1 and V is TRBV7-8, with TRBD1 matching 10 bases. With V trimmed by 5 bases and J by 9 bases, 10 bases remained unmatched. The CDR3 is 15 amino acids. CDR1 is SGHVS and CDR2 is FQNEAQ in the germline V gene. This CDR3 reads CASSGIGQGGGEQFF. CDR3 sequence (DNA): TGTGCCAGCAGCGGCATCGGACAGGGGGGTGGTGAGCAGTTCTTC.